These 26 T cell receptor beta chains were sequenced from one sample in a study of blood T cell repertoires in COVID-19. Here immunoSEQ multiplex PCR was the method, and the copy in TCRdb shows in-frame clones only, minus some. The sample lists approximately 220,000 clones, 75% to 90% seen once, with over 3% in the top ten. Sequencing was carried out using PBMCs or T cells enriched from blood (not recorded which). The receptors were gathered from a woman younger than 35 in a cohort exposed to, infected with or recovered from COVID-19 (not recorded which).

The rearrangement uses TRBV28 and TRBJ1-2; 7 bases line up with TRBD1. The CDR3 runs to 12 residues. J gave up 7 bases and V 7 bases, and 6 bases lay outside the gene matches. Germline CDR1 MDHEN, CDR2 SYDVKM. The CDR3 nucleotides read TGTGCCAGCAACAGGGGTCTGGGTGGCTACACCTTC. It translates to CASNRGLGGYTF.

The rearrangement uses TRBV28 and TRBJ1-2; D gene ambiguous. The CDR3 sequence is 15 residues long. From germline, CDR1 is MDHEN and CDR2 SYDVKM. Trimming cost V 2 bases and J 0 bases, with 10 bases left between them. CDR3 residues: CASSLVPRSNYGYTF. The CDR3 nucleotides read TGTGCCAGCAGTTTAGTCCCGAGATCTAACTATGGCTACACCTTC.

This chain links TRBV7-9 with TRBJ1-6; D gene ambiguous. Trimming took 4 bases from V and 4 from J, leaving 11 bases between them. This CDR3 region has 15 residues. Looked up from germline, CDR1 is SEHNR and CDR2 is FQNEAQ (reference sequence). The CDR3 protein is CASSYIVAYNSPLHF. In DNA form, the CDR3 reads TGTGCCAGCAGCTACATCGTTGCTTATAATTCACCCCTCCACTTT.

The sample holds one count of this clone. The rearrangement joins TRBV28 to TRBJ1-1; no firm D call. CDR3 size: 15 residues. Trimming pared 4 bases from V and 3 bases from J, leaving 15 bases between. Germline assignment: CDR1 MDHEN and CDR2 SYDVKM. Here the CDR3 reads CASSSDPYGDTEAFF. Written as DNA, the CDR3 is TGTGCCAGCAGTTCTGACCCCTACGGGGACACTGAAGCTTTCTTT. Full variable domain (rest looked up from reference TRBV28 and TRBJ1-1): DVKVTQSSRYLVKRTGEKVFLECVQDMDHENMFWYRQDPGLGLRLIYFSYDVKMKEKGDIPEGYSVSREKKERFSLILESASTNQTSMYLCASSSDPYGDTEAFFGQGTRLTVV.

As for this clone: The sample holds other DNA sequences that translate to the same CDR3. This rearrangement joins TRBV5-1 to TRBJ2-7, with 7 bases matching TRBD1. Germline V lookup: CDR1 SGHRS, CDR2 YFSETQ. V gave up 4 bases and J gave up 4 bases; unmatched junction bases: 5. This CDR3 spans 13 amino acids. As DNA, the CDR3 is TGCGCCAGCAGCCGGGACAGCGTTTACGAGCAGTACTTC. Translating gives CASSRDSVYEQYF.

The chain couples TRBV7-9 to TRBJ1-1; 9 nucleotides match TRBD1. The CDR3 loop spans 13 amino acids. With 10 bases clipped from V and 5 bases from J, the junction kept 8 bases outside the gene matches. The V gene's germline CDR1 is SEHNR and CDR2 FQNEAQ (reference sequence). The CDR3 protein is CATSGTGRTEAFF. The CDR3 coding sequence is TGTGCCACCTCGGGGACAGGGCGAACTGAAGCTTTCTTT.

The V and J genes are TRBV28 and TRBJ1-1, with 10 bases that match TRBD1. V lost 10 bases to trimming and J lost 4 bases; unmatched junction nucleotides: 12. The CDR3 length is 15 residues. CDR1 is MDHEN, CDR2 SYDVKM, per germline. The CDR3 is CATTAGTGAFTEAFF. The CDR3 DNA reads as TGTGCCACCACCGCCGGGACAGGGGCCTTCACTGAAGCTTTCTTT.

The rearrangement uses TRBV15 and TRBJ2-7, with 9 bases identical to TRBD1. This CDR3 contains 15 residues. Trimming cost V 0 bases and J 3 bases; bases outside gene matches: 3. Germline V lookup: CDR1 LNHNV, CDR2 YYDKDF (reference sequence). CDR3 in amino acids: CATSREDRGYYEQYF. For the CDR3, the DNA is TGTGCCACCAGCAGAGAGGACAGGGGCTACTACGAGCAGTACTTC.

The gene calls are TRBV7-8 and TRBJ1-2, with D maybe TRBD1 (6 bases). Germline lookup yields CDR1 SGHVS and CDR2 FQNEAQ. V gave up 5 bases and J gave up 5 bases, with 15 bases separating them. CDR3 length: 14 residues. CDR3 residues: CASSRLGGDYGYTF. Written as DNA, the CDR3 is TGTGCCAGCAGCCGACTAGGGGGGGATTATGGCTACACCTTC.

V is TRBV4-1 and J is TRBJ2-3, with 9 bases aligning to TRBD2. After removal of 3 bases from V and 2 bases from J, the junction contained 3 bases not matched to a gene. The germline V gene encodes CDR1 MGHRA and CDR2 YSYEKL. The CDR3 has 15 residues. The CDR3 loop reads CASSQSSGTTDTQYF. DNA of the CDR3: TGCGCCAGCAGCCAGTCTAGCGGGACCACAGATACGCAGTATTTT.

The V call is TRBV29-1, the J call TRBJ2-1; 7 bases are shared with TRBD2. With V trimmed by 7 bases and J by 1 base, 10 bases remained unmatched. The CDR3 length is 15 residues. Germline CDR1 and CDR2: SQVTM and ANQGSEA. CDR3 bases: TGCAGCGGGGTCCTAGCGGAGGTTTCCTACAATGAGCAGTTCTTC. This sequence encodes CSGVLAEVSYNEQFF.

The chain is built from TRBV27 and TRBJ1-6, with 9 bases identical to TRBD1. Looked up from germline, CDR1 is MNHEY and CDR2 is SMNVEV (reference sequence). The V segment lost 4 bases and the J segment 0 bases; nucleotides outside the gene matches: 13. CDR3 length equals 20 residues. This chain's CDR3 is CASSSSPGQGRNSYNSPLHF. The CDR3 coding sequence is TGTGCCAGCAGTTCCAGTCCGGGACAGGGTCGCAACTCCTATAATTCACCCCTCCACTTT.

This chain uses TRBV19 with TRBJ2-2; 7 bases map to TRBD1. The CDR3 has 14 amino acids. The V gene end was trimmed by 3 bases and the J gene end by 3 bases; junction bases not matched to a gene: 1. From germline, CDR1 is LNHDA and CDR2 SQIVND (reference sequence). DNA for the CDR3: TGTGCCAGTAGTATGCAGGGGGACACCGGGGAGCTGTTTTTT. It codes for CASSMQGDTGELFF.

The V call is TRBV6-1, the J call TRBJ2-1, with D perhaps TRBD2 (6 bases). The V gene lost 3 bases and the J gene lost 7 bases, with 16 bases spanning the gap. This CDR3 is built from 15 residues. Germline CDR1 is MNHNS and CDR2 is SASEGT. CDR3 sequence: CASSDGGRSPNEQFF. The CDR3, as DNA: TGTGCCAGCAGTGATGGGGGGAGATCCCCTAATGAGCAGTTCTTC.

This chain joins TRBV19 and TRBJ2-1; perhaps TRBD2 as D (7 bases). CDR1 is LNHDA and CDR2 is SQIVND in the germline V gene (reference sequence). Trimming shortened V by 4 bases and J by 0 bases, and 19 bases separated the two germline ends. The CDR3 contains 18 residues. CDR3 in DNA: TGTGCCAGTAGTACTAACCTAGGGGGAGGGAGCTCCTACAATGAGCAGTTCTTC. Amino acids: CASSTNLGGGSSYNEQFF. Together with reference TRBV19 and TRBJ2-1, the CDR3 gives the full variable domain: DGGITQSPKYLFRKEGQNVTLSCEQNLNHDAMYWYRQDPGQGLRLIYYSQIVNDFQKGDIAEGYSVSREKKESFPLTVTSAQKNPTAFYLCASSTNLGGGSSYNEQFFGPGTRLTVL.

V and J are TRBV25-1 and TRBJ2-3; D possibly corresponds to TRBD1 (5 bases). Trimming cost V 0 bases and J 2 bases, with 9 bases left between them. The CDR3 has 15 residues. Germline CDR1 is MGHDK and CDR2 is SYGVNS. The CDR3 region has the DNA TGTGCCAGCAGTGAATATTGGGGCTCCACAGATACGCAGTATTTT. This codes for CASSEYWGSTDTQYF.

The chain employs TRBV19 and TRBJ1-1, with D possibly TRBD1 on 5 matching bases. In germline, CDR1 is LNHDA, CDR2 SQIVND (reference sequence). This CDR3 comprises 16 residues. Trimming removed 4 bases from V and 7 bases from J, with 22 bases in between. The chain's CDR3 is CASSKGARAGFNEAFF. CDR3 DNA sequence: TGTGCCAGTAGTAAAGGCGCCAGGGCAGGGTTTAATGAAGCTTTCTTT.

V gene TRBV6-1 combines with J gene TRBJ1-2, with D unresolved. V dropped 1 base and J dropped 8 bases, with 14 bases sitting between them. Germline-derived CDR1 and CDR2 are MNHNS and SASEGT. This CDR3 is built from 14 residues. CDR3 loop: CASSEGTPLVGYTF. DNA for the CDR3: TGTGCCAGCAGTGAAGGTACACCTCTCGTGGGCTACACCTTC.

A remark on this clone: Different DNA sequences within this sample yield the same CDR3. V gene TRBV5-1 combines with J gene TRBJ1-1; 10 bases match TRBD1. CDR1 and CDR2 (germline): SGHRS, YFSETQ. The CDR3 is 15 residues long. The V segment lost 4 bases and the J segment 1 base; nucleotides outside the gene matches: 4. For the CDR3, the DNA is TGCGCCAGCAGCCCGGGACAGGGGTCGAACACTGAAGCTTTCTTT. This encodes CASSPGQGSNTEAFF.

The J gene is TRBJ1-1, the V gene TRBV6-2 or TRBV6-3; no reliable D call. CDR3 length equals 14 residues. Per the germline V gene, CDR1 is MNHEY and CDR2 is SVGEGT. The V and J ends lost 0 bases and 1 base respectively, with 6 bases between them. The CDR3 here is CASSYSLRNTEAFF. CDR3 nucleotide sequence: TGTGCCAGCAGTTACTCACTGAGGAACACTGAAGCTTTCTTT.

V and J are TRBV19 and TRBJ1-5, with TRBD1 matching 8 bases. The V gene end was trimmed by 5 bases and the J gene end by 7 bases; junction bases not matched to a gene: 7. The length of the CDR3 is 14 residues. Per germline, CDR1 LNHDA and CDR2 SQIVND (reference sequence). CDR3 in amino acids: CASSPGQGGQPQHF. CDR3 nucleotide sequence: TGTGCCAGTAGTCCCGGACAGGGAGGCCAGCCCCAGCATTTT.

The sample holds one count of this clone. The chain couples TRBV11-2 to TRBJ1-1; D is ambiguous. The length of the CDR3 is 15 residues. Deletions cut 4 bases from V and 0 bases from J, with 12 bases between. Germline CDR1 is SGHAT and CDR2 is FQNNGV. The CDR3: CASSSEYRLNTEAFF. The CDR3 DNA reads TGTGCCAGCAGCTCTGAGTACAGACTGAACACTGAAGCTTTCTTT.

In DNA, the CDR3 is TGTGCCAGTAGTCCAGCCGGACAGGGAAGCAATCAGCCCCAGCATTTT. Protein product: CASSPAGQGSNQPQHF. The chain recombines TRBV19 with TRBJ1-5; 8 nucleotides line up with TRBD1. Germline-derived CDR1 and CDR2 are LNHDA and SQIVND (reference sequence). V dropped 5 bases and J dropped 1; count of bases not matched to a gene: 7. This CDR3 region has 16 residues.

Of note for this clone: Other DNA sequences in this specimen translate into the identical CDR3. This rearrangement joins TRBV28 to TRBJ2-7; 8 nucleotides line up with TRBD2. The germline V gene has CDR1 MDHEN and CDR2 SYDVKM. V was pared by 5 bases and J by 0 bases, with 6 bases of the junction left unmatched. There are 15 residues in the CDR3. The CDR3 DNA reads TGTGCCAGCAGTCCGGGGGGGGGTACCTCCTACGAGCAGTACTTC. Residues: CASSPGGGTSYEQYF.

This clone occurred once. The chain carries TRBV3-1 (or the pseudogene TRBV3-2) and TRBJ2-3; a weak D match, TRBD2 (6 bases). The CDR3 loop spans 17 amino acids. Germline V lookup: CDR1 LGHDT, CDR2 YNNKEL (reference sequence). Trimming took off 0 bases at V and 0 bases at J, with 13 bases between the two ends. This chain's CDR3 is CASSQDPSSVSTDTQYF. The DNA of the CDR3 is TGTGCCAGCAGCCAAGACCCCTCTAGCGTTAGCACAGATACGCAGTATTTT.

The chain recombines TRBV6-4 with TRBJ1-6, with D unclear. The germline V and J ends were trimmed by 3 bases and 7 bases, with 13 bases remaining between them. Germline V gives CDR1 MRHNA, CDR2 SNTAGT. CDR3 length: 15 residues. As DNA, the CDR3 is TGTGCCAGCAGTGAGGGAGAAGCACGGAATTCACCCCTCCACTTT. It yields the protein CASSEGEARNSPLHF.